The 11 T cell receptor beta chains below were found in one sample sequenced in a study of follicular helper T cells after annual influenza vaccination. Only in-frame clones appear in the TCRdb table, and some are missing; sequencing was by immunoSEQ multiplex PCR. The sample shows approximately 5,700 clones, roughly 84% of them seen only once. Sample time point: 2015-2016 season, 7 days after influenza vaccination. Specimen: CXCR5+ CD38- circulating T follicular helper cells from blood, collected 7 days after influenza vaccination. The subset: circulating Tfh, non-naive CD4+CXCR5+PD-1+ (ICOS+CD38+ or ICOS-CD38-). These receptors all stem from an adult who received the influenza vaccine.

The chain couples TRBV5-1 to TRBJ2-5, with TRBD2 matching 9 bases. The germline CDR1 and CDR2 sequences are SGHRS and YFSETQ. The CDR3 totals 14 residues. With 4 bases clipped from V and 5 bases from J, the junction kept 6 bases outside the gene matches. The CDR3 DNA follows: TGCGCCAGCAGCGCCGGGACTAGCAGGGAGACCCAGTACTTC. Translating it yields CASSAGTSRETQYF.

This rearrangement joins TRBV18 to TRBJ1-4; TRBD1 might be the D (6 bases). The V and J ends lost 0 bases and 10 bases respectively, with 18 bases between them. Germline V gene sequence: CDR1 KGHSH, CDR2 LQKENI. The CDR3 is 16 amino acids. This CDR3 is CASSPPGGRGTGKLFF. CDR3 DNA sequence: TGTGCCAGCTCACCACCGGGGGGCCGGGGGACTGGAAAACTGTTTTTT.

The chain is built from TRBV7-2 and TRBJ1-1; 8 nucleotides match TRBD1. This CDR3 is built from 15 residues. CDR1 is SGHTA, CDR2 FQGNSA, per germline. V was clipped by 5 bases and J by 2 bases; unmatched bases: 7. CDR3 amino acids: CASSQGQGGNTEAFF. The CDR3 bases are TGTGCCAGCAGCCAAGGACAGGGTGGAAACACTGAAGCTTTCTTT.

The chain joins TRBV6-5 to TRBJ2-1; 9 nucleotides agree with TRBD1. Germline assignment: CDR1 MNHEY and CDR2 SVGAGI. CDR3 size: 16 residues. V lost 0 bases to trimming and J lost 10 bases; unmatched junction nucleotides: 10. CDR3 in amino acids: CASSYSSPGQGWEQFF. CDR3 sequence (DNA): TGTGCCAGCAGTTACTCGTCTCCGGGACAGGGTTGGGAGCAGTTCTTC.

A few counts support this clone. The rearrangement uses TRBV18 and TRBJ2-7; tentatively, D is TRBD1 (6 bases). The CDR3 has 14 amino acids. The V end was cut by 8 bases, the J end by 2 bases, with 16 bases between. The germline V gene has CDR1 KGHSH and CDR2 LQKENI. DNA for the CDR3: TGTGCCAGCCGCCGGGACACCATTGCCTACGAGCAGTACTTC. Residues: CASRRDTIAYEQYF.

The rearrangement joins TRBV6-1 to TRBJ1-5; D uncertain. CDR3 length: 8 amino acids. Germline-derived CDR1 and CDR2 are MNHNS and SASEGT. DNA for the CDR3: TGTCAGGCGGGGCCCCAGCATTTT. Residues: CQAGPQHF.

The gene calls are TRBV6-4 and TRBJ1-2; TRBD1 matches at 9 bases. Germline loops: CDR1 MRHNA, CDR2 SNTAGT. V gave up 6 bases and J gave up 9 bases; unmatched junction bases: 11. The CDR3 has 14 residues. The CDR3 DNA sequence: TGTGCCAGCAGCGCCTCGGGACAGGGAGTACGCTACACCTTC. Translated: CASSASGQGVRYTF.

The chain is built from TRBV7-2 and TRBJ2-2; D is possibly TRBD2 (5 bases). Between the trimmed V and J ends, which lost 5 bases and 6 bases, there was a span of 16 bases. This CDR3 spans 15 amino acids. The V gene's germline CDR1 is SGHTA and CDR2 FQGNSA. The CDR3 spells CASSLRVGDPGELFF. The CDR3 DNA sequence: TGTGCCAGCAGCCTTCGGGTGGGAGATCCCGGGGAGCTGTTTTTT. Using reference TRBV7-2 and TRBJ2-2 for the parts outside the CDR3, the full variable domain is GAGVSQSPSNKVTEKGKDVELRCDPISGHTALYWYRQSLGQGLEFLIYFQGNSAPDKSGLPSDRFSAERTGGSVSTLTIQRTQQEDSAVYLCASSLRVGDPGELFFGEGSRLTVL.

This clone was observed a single time. This chain joins TRBV15 and TRBJ1-2, with 10 nucleotides matching TRBD1. The germline V gene has CDR1 LNHNV and CDR2 YYDKDF (reference sequence). Unmatched junction bases numbered 6, after V lost 2 bases and J lost 3 bases. This CDR3 has 16 amino acids. CDR3 sequence (DNA): TGTGCCACCAGCAGAATGGGACAGGGGATCGACTATGGCTACACCTTC. This gives the protein CATSRMGQGIDYGYTF. Complete variable domain (other parts from reference TRBV15 and TRBJ1-2): DAMVIQNPRYQVTQFGKPVTLSCSQTLNHNVMYWYQQKSSQAPKLLFHYYDKDFNNEADTPDNFQSRRPNTSFCFLDIRSPGLGDTAMYLCATSRMGQGIDYGYTFGSGTRLTVV.

Here the CDR3 DNA reads TGTGCCAGCAGCGCGGACAGGAACACCGGGGAGCTGTTTTTT. The encoded protein is CASSADRNTGELFF. The chain employs TRBV9 and TRBJ2-2; a possible D gene is TRBD1 (6 bases). Germline V gives CDR1 SGDLS, CDR2 YYNGEE. Trimming removed 3 bases from V and 1 base from J, with 7 bases in between. The CDR3 loop spans 14 amino acids. The full variable domain, its missing parts supplied by reference TRBV9 and TRBJ2-2, is DSGVTQTPKHLITATGQRVTLRCSPRSGDLSVYWYQQSLDQGLQFLIQYYNGEERAKGNILERFSAQQFPDLHSELNLSSLELGDSALYFCASSADRNTGELFFGEGSRLTVL.

The V and J genes are TRBV19 and TRBJ2-7, with 13 bases matching TRBD2. The V segment lost 4 bases and the J segment 6 bases; nucleotides outside the gene matches: 12. Germline CDR1 reads LNHDA; CDR2 reads SQIVND (reference sequence). The CDR3 has 17 amino acids. The CDR3 region has the DNA TGTGCCAGTAGTAATGGACTAGCGGGAGACGGTGGGTCCGAGCAGTACTTC. Translation: CASSNGLAGDGGSEQYF.